This entry features one TCR beta chain sequence. This clone is a singleton in its sample. This receptor's antigen is unknown. Base qualities were left out, and no much larger clone turns up one base away. This entry is derived from a study of T cell responses to AZD1222 COVID-19 vaccine (dated by TCRdb to 2020 to 2022). General notes on the study: TCR sequencing covered some 250 trial participants: 200 to 220 given two doses of AZD1222 and approximately 25 given two doses of MenACWY control vaccine. Trial participants were enrolled by age into subgroups of 18-55, 56-69 and 70-plus years, and about 150, 27 and 61 TCR-sequenced participants, respectively, were included in these subgroups. The paper's findings and limits, for the study overall: Participants were mostly white British and included more females than males, and it was suggested by the authors that clonal diversity may have been underestimated. No day 14 peak-response samples were available, so repertoires were characterized only after the peak T cell response. Nearly half of unique spike-specific TCRs reportedly recognized epitopes outside regions mutated in the B.1.351 and B.1.1.7 variants. Only a handful of AZD1222 recipients were SARS-CoV-2 seropositive at baseline, limiting conclusions about previously exposed vaccinees. In the small 56-69-year group, the increase in depth fell short of significance, most likely because of low power. CD4 TCRs associated with the vaccine covered the entire spike protein, and the dominant responses were in regions 160-218 and 743-854. After two AZD1222 doses, spike-specific TCR breadth and depth were significantly higher than at day 0 and than in MenACWY recipients.

Explained via the paper, the time point label denotes: about 28 days (+/-7) after the second vaccine dose. AZD1222 recipients given second doses at about 4 weeks or at about 12 weeks were pooled, since spike-specific TCR depth and breadth were not found to differ between the two schedules. The vaccinee samples were drawn from two UK trials, COV001 and COV002, one of which was a single-blind randomized controlled phase 2/3 trial testing AZD1222 (ChAdOx1 nCoV-19) in healthy adults. For TCRbeta chain sequencing, PBMC samples from trial participants were taken at day 0 and at day 28 after the second dose. Spanning cysteine to phenylalanine, the CDR3 consists of 15 amino acids. Of all the DNA, just the CDR3 is kept, 45 bases in frame from base 1. CDR1 and CDR2, looked up from the germline V gene, are MRHNA and SNTAGT. V ends up 5 bases short and J 7 bases short, with an unmatched junction base count of 10.

The CDR3 regions of human TCRbeta chains were analyzed by immunosequencing. On the authors' methods: TCRs in the repertoires were compared against a reference library of SARS-CoV-2-specific TCRs that had been generated with the MIRA antigen-specificity platform. Breadth was defined as the fraction of unique TCRs that were SARS-CoV-2-associated, and depth was defined as the fraction of total T cells that were SARS-CoV-2-associated. Using the MIRA data, each spike-specific TCR was assigned both to the spike region to which the TCR was reactive and to a CD4 or CD8 class. Log10-transformed breadth and depth values were compared by one-way ANOVA with Sidak's multiple comparisons tests. TCRdb took over this immuneACCESS table, retaining in-frame rearrangements with V and J assigned. Such tables are incomplete; in checked studies, under half of the missing clones stem from an unresolved V gene, and the remainder is unexplained. The V and J calls and clone size are taken from that table; D and trimming were inferred from the DNA. The sample records about 53,000 clones, approximately 88% of which are singletons. Under 3.5% of the sample goes to the ten largest clones.

The TCR was taken from an adult who received the AZD1222 COVID-19 vaccine. Sample: peripheral blood, taken 28 days after the second AZD1222 dose. This sequence uses TRBV6-4 and TRBJ2-2, with TRBD1 identical over 7 junction bases. CDR3 protein: CASSTKQGLGGELFF. The nucleotides are TGTGCCAGCAGTACTAAACAGGGGTTGGGCGGGGAGCTGTTTTTT.